This T cell receptor beta chain came from a study of regulatory T cells in long-lasting Graves disease. The time point is: newly diagnosed GD, antithyroid drugs for less than 3 months. The TCR library was made from RNA that had been extracted from PBMCs in TRIzol. For TCR beta, libraries came from iRepertoire HTBI primers and Arm-PCR of CDR3 regions. From the multiplex PCR reads, TCRdb called clonotypes with MiXCR, one entry per CDR3 protein. The sample includes 400,000 to 450,000 distinct CDR3 sequences, approximately 16% of them seen just once. Of note for this clonotype: An end of the junction does not agree with germline; a read error may underlie this.

The sample was also linked to a second study, of T cells in Graves' hyperthyroidism and ophthalmopathy.

The source is a young woman with Graves disease. Sequencing was performed on peripheral blood mononuclear cells (PBMCs), taken at new diagnosis, from a patient treated with antithyroid drugs.

The DNA of the CDR3 is TGTGCCAGCAGCCCCCCAGTGGGAGACGGCCCAGGCTTC. Amino acid sequence: CASSPPVGDGPGF. The rearrangement joins TRBV11-2 to TRBJ2-4; tentative D call: TRBD2 (5 bases). CDR3 length: 13 residues. The germline CDR1 and CDR2 sequences are SGHAT and FQNNGV.